Below are 6 T cell receptor beta chains sequenced from a single sample in a study of early T cells in non-severe SARS-CoV-2 infection. Each CDR3 protein gets one entry after TCRdb re-called the 5' RACE reads with MiXCR. The sample holds tens of thousands of distinct CDR3 sequences, around 12% seen once. Sequencing was carried out using whole blood. Receptors originate from an adult who was a healthcare worker with PCR-confirmed SARS-CoV-2 infection or an uninfected control (not recorded which).

In its sample, this clonotype was seen many times. CDR3 bases: TGTGCCAGCAGTATCCTAGCTAACCAAGAGACCCAGTACTTC. Amino acids: CASSILANQETQYF. The rearrangement links TRBV27 to TRBJ2-5, with D perhaps matching TRBD2 (5 bases). This CDR3 comprises 14 residues. CDR1 and CDR2 from the germline V gene are MNHEY and SMNVEV (reference sequence). Trimming removed 5 bases from V and 0 bases from J, with 10 bases in between.

The gene calls are TRBV5-4 and TRBJ2-2, with 8 nucleotides matching TRBD2. This CDR3 comprises 17 residues. Germline V CDR1 and CDR2: SGHNT, YYREEE (reference sequence). Trimming cost V 4 bases and J 5 bases; bases outside gene matches: 13. The CDR3 DNA sequence: TGTGCCAGCAGCCAACGGGGGGGGCTGGTATCGACCGGGGAGCTGTTTTTT. As protein: CASSQRGGLVSTGELFF.

The V gene is TRBV18, the J gene TRBJ2-7; D gene unclear. This CDR3 has 14 residues. Germline V gene sequence: CDR1 KGHSH, CDR2 LQKENI. The germline V and J ends were trimmed by 0 bases and 5 bases, with 11 bases remaining between them. CDR3 nucleotides: TGTGCCAGCTCACCACCGGAGCTGCGAGACGAGCAGTACTTC. Translating gives CASSPPELRDEQYF. The variable domain in full, completed from reference TRBV18 and TRBJ2-7, reads NAGVMQNPRHLVRRRGQEARLRCSPMKGHSHVYWYRQLPEEGLKFMVYLQKENIIDESGMPKERFSAEFPKEGPSILRIQQVVRGDSAAYFCASSPPELRDEQYFGPGTRLTVT.

In the case of this clonotype: An end of the junction differs from the germline gene, which may be a read error. This chain connects TRBV29-1 to TRBJ2-7; D possibly matches TRBD1 or TRBD2 (5 bases each). Germline V gene data show CDR1 as SQVTM and CDR2 as ANQGSEA. CDR3 length equals 13 residues. The CDR3 DNA sequence: TGCAGCGTTAAAGACATTGGGGGTTACGAGCAGTACTTC. It codes for CSVKDIGGYEQYF.

Many counts were recorded for this clonotype. CDR3 region: CASNERQYNSPLHF. The CDR3 nucleotides are TGTGCCAGCAACGAGAGGCAGTATAATTCACCCCTCCACTTT. The rearrangement joins TRBV12-3 or TRBV12-4 to TRBJ1-6, with no clear D. The CDR3 is 14 amino acids. V lost 7 bases and J lost 4, with 11 bases in between.

Only a few counts were recorded for this clonotype. DNA for the CDR3: TGTGCCAGCAGCCAACAGGCCAGAGTAACAGCGGGGGAGCTGTTTTTT. This encodes CASSQQARVTAGELFF. The chain recombines TRBV7-3 with TRBJ2-2; D is possibly TRBD1 (5 bases). Germline CDR1 reads SGHTA; CDR2 reads FQGTGA. V was shortened by 5 bases and J by 8 bases, with 21 bases between the two germline ends. The CDR3 runs to 16 residues.